This T cell receptor beta chain was recovered during a study of early T cells in non-severe SARS-CoV-2 infection. At the level of the study: The authors sequenced bulk RNA from unsorted whole blood, leaving chains unpaired. Study conclusions and caveats: Matching against VDJdb likely underestimated virus-specific expansions, favoring anti-spike CD8.

This clonotype was seen at least ten times. Its specificity is not known. As part of library construction, unique molecular identifiers were attached to individual cDNA molecules. TCRdb re-called the 5' RACE reads with MiXCR, one entry per CDR3 protein. The sample has roughly 66,000 distinct CDR3 sequences, less than 9.5% seen once. Germline V CDR1 and CDR2: SGDLS, YYNGEE. Trimming took 3 bases from V and 4 from J, leaving 8 bases between them. The CDR3 contains 12 residues. The receptor was isolated from an adult who was a healthcare worker with PCR-confirmed SARS-CoV-2 infection or an uninfected control (not recorded which). The genes are TRBV9 and TRBJ2-7, with D unclear. Material for sequencing was whole blood. CDR3 amino acids: CASSADGYEQYF. The CDR3 bases are TGTGCCAGCAGCGCCGACGGATACGAGCAGTACTTC.